This TCR beta chain derives from a study of T cell responses to AZD1222 COVID-19 vaccine. About the study: Both about-4-week and about-12-week second-dose recipients were combined.

The table lists this clone with a few counts. Its antigen remains unidentified. The CDR3 is 18 amino acids. V trimming: 2 bases; J trimming: 2 bases; junction bases outside the gene matches: 12. Per germline, CDR1 MNHNS and CDR2 SASEGT. Method: immunoSEQ multiplex PCR; TCRdb's copy keeps in-frame clones and lacks some. The sample records over 65,000 clones, 80% to 90% being singletons. Study-level results: The sample set comprised mostly white British donors with more females, and clonal diversity was possibly underestimated. At 160-218 and 743-854, vaccine-associated CD4 TCRs were dominant, and they spanned spike.

The sequence was collected from an adult in good health. The material sequenced was peripheral blood, taken on day 0 of AZD1222 vaccination. The chain joins TRBV6-1 to TRBJ2-3, with 8 bases matching TRBD2. Here the CDR3 reads CASSERPGGRAYTDTQYF. The CDR3 DNA reads TGTGCCAGCAGTGAAAGGCCGGGGGGGCGAGCCTACACAGATACGCAGTATTTT.